This TCR beta chain was profiled in a study of blood T cell repertoires in COVID-19. As for the study in general: Acute and convalescent COVID-19 specimens originated in the United States, Italy and Spain. From T cells, B-cell-depleted T cells, or PBMCs came the material, which was cDNA or gDNA.

Authors' methods: Amplification with reference gene primers provided the estimates of nucleated cell counts. The data were produced by immunoSEQ multiplex PCR, yet TCRdb's version contains in-frame clones alone and is incomplete. V, J and clone size are those of that table, while D and trimming were read from the DNA. Of about 58,000 clones listed, 90% are singletons. Sequenced input: peripheral blood. The source of this sequence is a man in his sixties with active COVID-19.

DNA for the CDR3: TGTGCCACCAGCAGGCAGGGGTCACTCTCCTACAATGAGCAGTTCTTC. Amino acids: CATSRQGSLSYNEQFF. The V gene is TRBV15, the J gene TRBJ2-1, with D maybe TRBD1 (6 bases). CDR1 and CDR2 (germline): LNHNV, YYDKDF (reference sequence). CDR3 length: 16 residues. V was cut by 3 bases and J by 0 bases, with 12 bases left in between.